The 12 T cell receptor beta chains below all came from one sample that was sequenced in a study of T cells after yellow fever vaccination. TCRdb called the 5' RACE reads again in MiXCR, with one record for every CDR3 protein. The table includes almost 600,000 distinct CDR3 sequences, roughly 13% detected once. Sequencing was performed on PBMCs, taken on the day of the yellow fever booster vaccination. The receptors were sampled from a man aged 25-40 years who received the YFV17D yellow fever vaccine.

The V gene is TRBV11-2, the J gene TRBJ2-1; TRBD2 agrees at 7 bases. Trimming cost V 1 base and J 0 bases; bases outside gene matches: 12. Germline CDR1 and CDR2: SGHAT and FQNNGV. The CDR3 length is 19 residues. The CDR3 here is CASSLGRIAGRTSYNEQFF. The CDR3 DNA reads TGTGCCAGCAGCTTAGGAAGAATTGCCGGGAGGACCTCCTACAATGAGCAGTTCTTC.

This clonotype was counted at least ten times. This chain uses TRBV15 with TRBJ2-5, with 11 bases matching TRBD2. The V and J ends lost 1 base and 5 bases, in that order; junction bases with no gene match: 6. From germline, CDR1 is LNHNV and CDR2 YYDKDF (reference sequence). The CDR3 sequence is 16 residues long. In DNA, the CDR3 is TGTGCCACCAGCAGAGTCGCTAGCGGGGGGAGTGAGACCCAGTACTTC. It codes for CATSRVASGGSETQYF.

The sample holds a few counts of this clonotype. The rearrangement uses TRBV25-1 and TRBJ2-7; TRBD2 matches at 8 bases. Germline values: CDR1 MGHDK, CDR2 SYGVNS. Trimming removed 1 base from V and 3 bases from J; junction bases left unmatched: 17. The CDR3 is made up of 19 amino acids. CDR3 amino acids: CASSEWSWSSGKLFYEQYF. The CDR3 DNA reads TGTGCCAGCAGTGAATGGTCGTGGAGTAGCGGGAAACTCTTCTACGAGCAGTACTTC.

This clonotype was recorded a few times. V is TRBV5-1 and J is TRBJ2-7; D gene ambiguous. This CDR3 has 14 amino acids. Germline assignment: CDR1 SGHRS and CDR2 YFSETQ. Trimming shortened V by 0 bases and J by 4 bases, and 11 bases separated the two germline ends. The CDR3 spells CASSLEPRNYEQYF. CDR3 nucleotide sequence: TGCGCCAGCAGCTTGGAGCCCAGAAATTACGAGCAGTACTTC. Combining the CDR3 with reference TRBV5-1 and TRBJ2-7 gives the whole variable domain KAGVTQTPRYLIKTRGQQVTLSCSPISGHRSVSWYQQTPGQGLQFLFEYFSETQRNKGNFPGRFSGRQFSNSRSEMNVSTLELGDSALYLCASSLEPRNYEQYFGPGTRLTVT.

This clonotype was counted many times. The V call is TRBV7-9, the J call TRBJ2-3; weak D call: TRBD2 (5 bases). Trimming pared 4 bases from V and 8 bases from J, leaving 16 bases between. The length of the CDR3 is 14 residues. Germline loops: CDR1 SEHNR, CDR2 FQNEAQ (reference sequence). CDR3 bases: TGTGCCAGCAGCTGGGATACCAATCGGGGTACGCAGTATTTT. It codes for CASSWDTNRGTQYF.

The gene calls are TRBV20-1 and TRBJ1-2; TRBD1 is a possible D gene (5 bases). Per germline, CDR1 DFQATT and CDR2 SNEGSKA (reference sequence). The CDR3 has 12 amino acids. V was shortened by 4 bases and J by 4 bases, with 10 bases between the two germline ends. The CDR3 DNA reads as TGCAGTGCTACTTCCGGGGGCTATGGCTACACCTTC. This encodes CSATSGGYGYTF.

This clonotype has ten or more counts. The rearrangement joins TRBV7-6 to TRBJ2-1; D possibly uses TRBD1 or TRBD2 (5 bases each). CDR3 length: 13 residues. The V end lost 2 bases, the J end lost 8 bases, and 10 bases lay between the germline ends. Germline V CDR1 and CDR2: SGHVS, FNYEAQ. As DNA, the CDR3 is TGTGCCAGCAGCTTACCCGGGGACGATGAGCAGTTCTTC. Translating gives CASSLPGDDEQFF.

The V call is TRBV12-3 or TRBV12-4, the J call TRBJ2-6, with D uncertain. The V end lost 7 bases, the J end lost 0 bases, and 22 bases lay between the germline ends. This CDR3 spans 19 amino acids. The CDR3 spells CASTPQVSQRTSGANVLTF. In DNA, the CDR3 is TGTGCCAGCACCCCCCAGGTCTCTCAGCGTACCTCTGGGGCCAACGTCCTGACTTTC.

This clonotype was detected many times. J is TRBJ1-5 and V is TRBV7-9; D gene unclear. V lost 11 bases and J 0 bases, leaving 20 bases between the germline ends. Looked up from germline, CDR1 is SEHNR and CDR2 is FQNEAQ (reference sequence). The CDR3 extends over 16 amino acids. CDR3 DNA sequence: TGTGCCCCCGTCCGGGGTGCCCTGTGTAGCAATCAGCCCCAGCATTTT. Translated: CAPVRGALCSNQPQHF.

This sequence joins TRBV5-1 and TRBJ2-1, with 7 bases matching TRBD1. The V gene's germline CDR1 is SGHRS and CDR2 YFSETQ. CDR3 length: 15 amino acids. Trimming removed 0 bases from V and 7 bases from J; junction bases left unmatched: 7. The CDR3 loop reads CASSLEGTAINEQFF. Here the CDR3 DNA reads TGCGCCAGCAGCTTGGAAGGGACAGCGATTAATGAGCAGTTCTTC.

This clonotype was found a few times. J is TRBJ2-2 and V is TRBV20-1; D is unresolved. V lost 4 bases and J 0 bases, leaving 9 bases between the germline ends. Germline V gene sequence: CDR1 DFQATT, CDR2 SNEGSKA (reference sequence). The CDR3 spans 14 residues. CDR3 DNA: TGCAGTGCTATTAACAGCGCGAACACCGGGGAGCTGTTTTTT. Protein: CSAINSANTGELFF.

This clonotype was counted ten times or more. CDR3 nucleotides: TGTGCCAGCTCACCAAGGCGGGGTCAAGAGACCCAGTACTTC. Protein sequence: CASSPRRGQETQYF. The chain is built from TRBV18 and TRBJ2-5; maybe TRBD2 (6 bases). The CDR3 has 14 amino acids. Germline V gene data show CDR1 as KGHSH and CDR2 as LQKENI. The ends were cut back, 2 bases at V and 2 bases at J, with 9 bases in the middle. Using reference TRBV18 and TRBJ2-5 for the parts outside the CDR3, the full variable domain is NAGVMQNPRHLVRRRGQEARLRCSPMKGHSHVYWYRQLPEEGLKFMVYLQKENIIDESGMPKERFSAEFPKEGPSILRIQQVVRGDSAAYFCASSPRRGQETQYFGPGTRLLVL.